This T cell receptor (beta chain) was documented in a study of CD4 and CD8 cells across lung adenocarcinoma regions. The CDR3 sequence is 13 residues long. The V end was cut by 3 bases, the J end by 6 bases, with 9 bases between. CDR1 SGHTA and CDR2 FQGNSA come from the germline V gene. This clonotype was detected once. Donors had localized lung adenocarcinoma, a non-small cell lung cancer. One entry per CDR3 protein, called by TCRdb with MiXCR from the PCR reads. The sample contains around 18,000 distinct CDR3 sequences, about half of which appear only once. The chain is built from TRBV7-2 and TRBJ2-1; D is ambiguous. The source material was CD8+ T cells from the center of a lung tumor. The receptor was derived from a female donor with lung adenocarcinoma. The CD4 and CD8 labels of this study may be unreliable. CDR3 region: CASSFSTVNEQFF. CDR3 coding DNA: TGTGCCAGCAGCTTCTCAACGGTCAATGAGCAGTTCTTC. Using reference TRBV7-2 and TRBJ2-1 for the parts outside the CDR3, the full variable domain is GAGVSQSPSNKVTEKGKDVELRCDPISGHTALYWYRQSLGQGLEFLIYFQGNSAPDKSGLPSDRFSAERTGGSVSTLTIQRTQQEDSAVYLCASSFSTVNEQFFGPGTRLTVL.